Listed below are T cell receptor beta chains from one sample, sequenced in a study of blood T cell repertoires in COVID-19. The repertoire was sequenced with immunoSEQ multiplex PCR; TCRdb's copy has only in-frame clones and lacks some. The repertoire holds about 260,000 clones, with about 87% as singletons. Sequenced sample: peripheral blood. Every receptor here comes from a woman aged 60-70 years with COVID-19, enrolled during active disease. The CDR3 runs from the conserved cysteine through the conserved F or W. Fields, in order: V gene, J gene, D gene, clone size, CDR3 protein, CDR3 DNA. D genes are given only for firm matches. For some rows the clone size is stated as once, few or many, or as a class when expanded; others skip it.

TRBV28,TRBJ2-3,.,.,CASSSLGSPDTQYF,TGTGCCAGCAGTTCCCTGGGGAGCCCAGATACGCAGTATTTT
TRBV7-8,TRBJ1-1,TRBD1,.,CASSLPGQGREAFF,TGTGCCAGCAGCTTACCGGGACAGGGACGTGAAGCTTTCTTT
TRBV11-1,TRBJ1-1,.,.,CASSLEGHGYFF,TGTGCCAGCAGCTTAGAGGGACACGGTTATTTCTTT
TRBV5-1,TRBJ2-1,.,.,CASSQGTESYNEQFF,TGCGCCAGCAGCCAGGGGACGGAATCCTACAATGAGCAGTTCTTC
TRBV20-1,TRBJ2-3,.,.,CSTSGTDTQYF,TGCAGTACAAGCGGGACAGATACGCAGTATTTT
TRBV5-1,TRBJ1-3,.,.,CASSHRGTPGESSGNTIYF,TGCGCCAGCAGCCACCGGGGGACGCCGGGCGAAAGCTCTGGAAACACCATATATTTT
TRBV3-1/TRBV3-2,TRBJ1-5,.,.,CASSPGLNQPQHF,TGTGCCAGCAGTCCCGGTCTTAATCAGCCCCAGCATTTT
TRBV6-1,TRBJ1-1,.,.,CASSDQGFTEAFF,TGTGCCAGCAGTGACCAGGGTTTCACTGAAGCTTTCTTT
TRBV5-4,TRBJ2-3,.,.,CASSSKRNPSTDTQYF,TGTGCCAGCAGCTCCAAGCGGAACCCTAGCACAGATACGCAGTATTTT
TRBV30,TRBJ2-5,TRBD1,.,CAWGTGGETQYF,TGTGCCTGGGGGACAGGCGGAGAGACCCAGTACTTC
TRBV4-1,TRBJ2-3,TRBD2,.,CASRLGTSGRGTDTQYF,TGCGCCAGCAGACTCGGGACTAGCGGGAGGGGAACAGATACGCAGTATTTT
TRBV6-1,TRBJ2-3,.,.,CASSDGGRTDTQYF,TGTGCCAGCAGTGATGGGGGCCGGACAGATACGCAGTATTTT
TRBV4-1,TRBJ1-2,TRBD1,few,CASSHETQGAYGYTF,TGCGCCAGCAGCCACGAAACCCAGGGGGCATATGGCTACACCTTC
TRBV10-3,TRBJ2-1,.,.,CAISVAGTSYNEQFF,TGTGCCATCAGTGTCGCCGGGACAAGCTACAATGAGCAGTTCTTC
TRBV7-3,TRBJ2-1,.,.,CASSLQGSDEQFF,TGTGCCAGCAGCTTACAGGGTTCGGATGAGCAGTTCTTC
TRBV6-5,TRBJ2-2,TRBD1,.,CASSSWDSSNTGELFF,TGTGCCAGCAGTTCCTGGGACAGCTCGAACACCGGGGAGCTGTTTTTT
TRBV14,TRBJ1-1,.,.,CASSQDTRVGTEAFF,TGTGCCAGCAGCCAAGATACCCGGGTGGGCACTGAAGCTTTCTTT
TRBV21-1,TRBJ2-3,.,.,CASSNRTSGQDPDTQYF,TGTGCCAGCAGCAATCGGACTAGCGGCCAGGACCCAGATACGCAGTATTTT
TRBV30,TRBJ2-7,.,.,CAWSVVGEEQYF,TGTGCCTGGAGTGTAGTGGGAGAAGAGCAGTACTTC
TRBV15,TRBJ2-7,.,.,CATANEQYF,TGTGCCACCGCTAATGAGCAGTACTTC
TRBV27,TRBJ1-1,TRBD1,.,CASSWTGPNTEAFF,TGTGCCAGCAGCTGGACAGGGCCGAACACTGAAGCTTTCTTT
TRBV5-6,TRBJ2-1,TRBD1,once,CASSQRQGHSYNEQFF,TGTGCCAGCAGCCAAAGACAGGGCCACTCCTACAATGAGCAGTTCTTC